This T cell receptor (beta chain) came from a study of regulatory T cells in long-lasting Graves disease. Study-level points and caveats: The researchers studied only peripheral blood, not thyroid tissue. Persistent disease was associated with favored TRBV28 usage and with favored use of TRBJ1-2 and TRBJ2-5.

Building of the TCR beta libraries involved iRepertoire HTBI primers and Arm-PCR of CDR3 regions. TCRdb used MiXCR to reprocess the multiplex PCR reads, holding one entry per CDR3 protein. The sample records 400,000 to 550,000 distinct CDR3 sequences, about 16% being singletons. This clonotype occurred many times. The antigen remains unidentified. Documented time point: newly diagnosed GD, antithyroid drugs for less than 3 months. PBMC RNA served as the TCR library source. Trimming pared 5 bases from V and 4 bases from J, leaving 11 bases between. CDR3 length: 13 amino acids. Germline loops: CDR1 SNHLY, CDR2 FYNNEI. The sample was also linked to a second study, of T cells in Graves' hyperthyroidism and ophthalmopathy. As that report states: Lactation, pregnancy, other autoimmune disease or uncontrolled infection excluded patients.

The sample here was peripheral blood mononuclear cells (PBMCs), taken at new diagnosis, from a patient treated with antithyroid drugs. The TCR originated in a woman under 40 with Graves disease. The V call is TRBV2, the J call TRBJ1-1; a weak D match, TRBD1 (5 bases). CDR3: CASSQGEGTEAFF. CDR3 nucleotides: TGTGCCAGCAGTCAGGGTGAGGGCACTGAAGCTTTCTTT.